At least ten counts were recorded for the clone carrying this TCR beta chain. Its antigen is unknown. Every TCR cDNA molecule bore its own unique molecular identifier. One entry per CDR3 protein results from TCRdb running MiXCR on the 5' RACE reads. The table includes 20,000 to 25,000 distinct CDR3 sequences, around 5.3% detected once. The source of the sample is a study of spatial heterogeneity in lung cancer. Overall study: TCR and UMI combinations that were unique each appeared, on average, more than ten times in raw reads.

As to time point: sample taken at primary tumor resection. Samples were donated by 72 untreated early-stage non-small cell lung cancer patients. The CDR3 has 13 residues. The V gene's germline CDR1 is LGHNA and CDR2 YNFKEQ. Trimming cost V 8 bases and J 3 bases, with 13 bases left between them. Study findings and constraints: Compared with follow-up, resection was when ubiquitous expanded tumor TCRs appeared in blood more.

This clonotype was obtained from a male donor with early-stage non-small cell lung cancer. The sequences come from PBMCs, collected at surgery. The chain joins TRBV4-2 to TRBJ1-1, with D perhaps TRBD1 (6 bases). In nucleotides, the CDR3 is TGTGCCAGCCAGGGTAGGGGGGACACTGAAGCTTTCTTT. Protein product: CASQGRGDTEAFF.